The T cell receptor (beta chain) described here comes from a study of shared T cell receptors in the human thymus. Measured with immunoSEQ multiplex PCR; TCRdb has only the in-frame clones, and not every one. The sample lists roughly 500,000 clones, more than 75% occurring once. CDR3 size: 17 residues. The ends were cut back, 0 bases at V and 0 bases at J, with 12 bases in the middle. Germline V lookup: CDR1 MGHRA, CDR2 YSYEKL. This sample also belongs to another study, concerning human thymus T cells. As that report states: Donor material was obtained from healthy Finnish infants undergoing corrective surgery for congenital heart defects. Both thymic and peripheral blood repertoires showed apparently biased V and J usage. Unrelated individuals reportedly shared highly overlapping thymic TCR repertoires.

Sequencing input: thymocytes. The V call is TRBV4-1, the J call TRBJ1-3; D unclear. This receptor was taken from a boy under two years old with a congenital heart defect. The CDR3 DNA reads as TGCGCCAGCAGCCAAGATTGCGAACGGGTCTCTGGAAACACCATATATTTT. This translates into CASSQDCERVSGNTIYF.